The 14 T cell receptor beta chains listed next were all sequenced from one sample in a study of regulatory T cells in long-lasting Graves disease. Construction of the TCR beta libraries employed iRepertoire HTBI primers in conjunction with Arm-PCR of CDR3 regions. MiXCR was run by TCRdb on the multiplex PCR reads, yielding one entry per CDR3 protein. Among 700,000 or so distinct CDR3 sequences listed, about 32% were seen once. Time point given: persistent/refractory GD, antithyroid drugs over 5 years with positive TRAb. After RNA was extracted from PBMCs, the TCR library was made from it. This sample comprised peripheral blood mononuclear cells (PBMCs), obtained when the disease was refractory, from a patient treated with antithyroid drugs. These TCRs come from a female donor with Graves disease.

There are many counts of this clonotype. This sequence joins TRBV2 and TRBJ2-5; either TRBD1 or TRBD2 may supply D (5 bases each). This CDR3 is 13 amino acids long. Looked up from germline, CDR1 is SNHLY and CDR2 is FYNNEI. The V and J ends lost 4 bases and 1 base respectively, with 7 bases between them. Here the CDR3 DNA reads TGTGCCAGCAGTGCGGGACGCCAAGAGACCCAGTACTTC. Its translation is CASSAGRQETQYF.

The V and J genes are TRBV28 and TRBJ2-7; D might be TRBD2 (6 bases). V gave up 11 bases and J gave up 1 base, with 18 bases separating them. The CDR3 runs 14 residues. Germline V CDR1 and CDR2: MDHEN, SYDVKM. The CDR3 sequence is CASRERTASYEQYF. DNA for the CDR3: TGTGCCTCACGGGAGCGGACCGCTTCCTACGAGCAGTACTTC. The full variable domain, its missing parts supplied by reference TRBV28 and TRBJ2-7, is DVKVTQSSRYLVKRTGEKVFLECVQDMDHENMFWYRQDPGLGLRLIYFSYDVKMKEKGDIPEGYSVSREKKERFSLILESASTNQTSMYLCASRERTASYEQYFGPGTRLTVT.

A remark on this clonotype: The limits of the CDR3 on the DNA are not certain, so only TCRdb's listed CDR3 is given. The chain links TRBV19 to TRBJ1-1; the table's D call TRBD1 went unverified against the DNA. The CDR3 has 11 residues if both end residues are counted. The V gene's germline CDR1 is LNHDA and CDR2 SQIVND (reference sequence). CDR3 amino acids: CASISGQGAFF.

The J gene is TRBJ1-2, the V gene TRBV3-1; D call uncertain. From germline, CDR1 is LGHDT and CDR2 YNNKEL (reference sequence). CDR3 size: 13 residues. The ends were cut back, 1 base at V and 6 bases at J, with 9 bases in the middle. CDR3 nucleotides: TGTGCCAGCAGCCAAGTGGAGAGAGATGGCTACACCTTC. As protein: CASSQVERDGYTF.

Written as DNA, the CDR3 is TGTGCCAGCAGTATGGAAGGGATCAATCAGCCCCAGCATTTT. Translating gives CASSMEGINQPQHF. The chain employs TRBV5-4 and TRBJ1-5; D is undetermined. Trimming stripped 5 bases from V and 3 bases from J, with 12 bases between. The CDR3 spans 14 residues. Germline V gene data show CDR1 as SGHNT and CDR2 as YYREEE (reference sequence).

In this sample, this clonotype turned up a few times. The chain joins TRBV20-1 to TRBJ2-4, with 15 bases identical to TRBD2. The CDR3 contains 16 residues. J lost 8 bases, V lost 6 bases, and 11 bases had no gene match. CDR1 DFQATT and CDR2 SNEGSKA come from the germline V gene (reference sequence). CDR3 in DNA: TGCAGTGCCTCCCCACCTGGACTAGCGGGAGGGTACATTCAGTACTTC. Translating it yields CSASPPGLAGGYIQYF.

This clonotype was observed a handful of times. The V gene is TRBV6-2 or TRBV6-3, the J gene TRBJ2-7; TRBD2 agrees at 12 bases. Germline assignment: CDR1 MNHEY and CDR2 SVGEGT. The CDR3 totals 18 residues. J lost 1 base, V lost 4 bases, and 11 bases had no gene match. CDR3 residues: CASSSGASGRAGSYEQYF. CDR3 in DNA: TGTGCCAGCAGTTCTGGGGCTAGCGGGAGGGCGGGGTCCTACGAGCAGTACTTC.

This clonotype was recorded once. This rearrangement joins TRBV20-1 to TRBJ2-7; 12 bases agree with TRBD2. V dropped 3 bases and J dropped 4; count of bases not matched to a gene: 1. The CDR3 consists of 13 residues. Germline V gene lookup returns CDR1 DFQATT and CDR2 SNEGSKA (reference sequence). The CDR3 region has the DNA TGCAGTGCTAGTACTAGCGGGGGGTACGAGCAGTACTTC. It yields the protein CSASTSGGYEQYF.

CDR3 in amino acids: CASTSATNTEAFF. The DNA of the CDR3 is TGTGCCAGCACCTCCGCTACGAACACTGAAGCTTTCTTT. This chain uses TRBV14 with TRBJ1-1, with D uncertain. V was clipped by 7 bases and J by 1 base, with 10 bases between them. There are 13 residues in the CDR3. Germline V gives CDR1 SGHDN, CDR2 FVKESK.

The gene calls are TRBV10-2 and TRBJ2-7; TRBD2 is a possible D gene (5 bases). CDR3 size: 14 residues. V dropped 3 bases and J dropped 2 bases, with 11 bases sitting between them. From germline, CDR1 is WSHSY and CDR2 SAAADI. DNA for the CDR3: TGCGCCAGCAGTGAAGGCGGGCCCCCCTACGAGCAGTACTTC. The encoded protein is CASSEGGPPYEQYF.

CDR3 in amino acids: CAWSRFGGTANTEAFF. The DNA for the CDR3 is TGTGCCTGGAGTCGATTTGGGGGGACAGCGAACACTGAAGCTTTCTTT. The V gene is TRBV30, the J gene TRBJ1-1; 7 bases are shared with TRBD1. CDR1 and CDR2 from the germline V gene are GTSNPN and SVGIG (reference sequence). V shed 2 bases and J 1 base; nucleotides not matched to a gene: 10. The CDR3 has 16 amino acids.

A word on this clonotype: One end of the junction fails to match germline, which may point to a read error. The chain combines TRBV28 with TRBJ2-7, with D possibly matching TRBD2 (6 bases). Germline V gene lookup returns CDR1 MDHEN and CDR2 SYDVKM. The CDR3 spans 13 residues. This CDR3 is CASSEGLSYEKYF. In DNA form, the CDR3 reads TGTGCCAGCTCGGAGGGACTCTCCTACGAGAAGTACTTC.

This clonotype was seen a few times. The chain links TRBV27 to TRBJ2-7; a possible D gene is TRBD1 (7 bases). Germline V gene lookup returns CDR1 MNHEY and CDR2 SMNVEV (reference sequence). The V end was cut by 5 bases, the J end by 4 bases, with 18 bases between. The CDR3 has 15 amino acids. CDR3 region: CASSPRQGGLYEQYF. The CDR3 DNA is TGTGCCAGCAGTCCGAGACAGGGAGGTCTATACGAGCAGTACTTC.

This clonotype was picked up many times. CDR3 protein: CATGTLYEQYF. In nucleotides, the CDR3 is TGTGCCACAGGGACTCTTTACGAGCAGTACTTC. This sequence joins TRBV12-3 or TRBV12-4 and TRBJ2-7; perhaps TRBD2 as D (6 bases). V was cut by 10 bases and J by 4 bases, with 11 bases left in between. This CDR3 is built from 11 residues.